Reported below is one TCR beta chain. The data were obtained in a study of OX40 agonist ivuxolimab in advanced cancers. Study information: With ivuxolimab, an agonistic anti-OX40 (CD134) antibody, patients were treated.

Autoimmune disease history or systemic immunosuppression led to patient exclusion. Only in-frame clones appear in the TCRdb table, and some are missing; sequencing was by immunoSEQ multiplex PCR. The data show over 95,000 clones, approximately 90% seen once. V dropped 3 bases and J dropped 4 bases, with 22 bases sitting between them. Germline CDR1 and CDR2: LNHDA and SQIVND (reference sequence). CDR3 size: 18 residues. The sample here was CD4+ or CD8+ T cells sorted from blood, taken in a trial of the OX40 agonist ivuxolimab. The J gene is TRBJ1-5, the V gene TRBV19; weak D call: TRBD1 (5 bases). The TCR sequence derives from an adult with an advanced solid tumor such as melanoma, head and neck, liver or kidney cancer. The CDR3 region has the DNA TGTGCCAGTAGTATGGAAACCCGGGACCTGGCAGGAAATCAGCCCCAGCATTTT. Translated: CASSMETRDLAGNQPQHF.